This T cell receptor (beta chain) was sequenced during a study of identical twins. General study findings and limits: High-abundance cord blood beta clonotypes had fewer insertions; memory repertoires showed none.

The CDR3 loop spans 15 amino acids. After removal of 7 bases from V and 2 bases from J, the junction contained 7 bases not matched to a gene. Germline CDR1 and CDR2: MNHNS and SASEGT. This clonotype was counted at least ten times. The antigen remains unidentified. TCRdb fed the 5' RACE reads into MiXCR, producing one record per CDR3 protein. The table shows 1,800,000 or so distinct CDR3 sequences, with around 33% occurring only once. The specimen sequenced was cord blood. The chain recombines TRBV6-1 with TRBJ2-1, with TRBD2 matching 8 bases. This clonotype was sampled from a newborn girl in good health. This chain's CDR3 is CASKSGTRAYNEQFF. The DNA for the CDR3 is TGTGCCAGCAAGTCCGGGACTAGAGCCTACAATGAGCAGTTCTTC.